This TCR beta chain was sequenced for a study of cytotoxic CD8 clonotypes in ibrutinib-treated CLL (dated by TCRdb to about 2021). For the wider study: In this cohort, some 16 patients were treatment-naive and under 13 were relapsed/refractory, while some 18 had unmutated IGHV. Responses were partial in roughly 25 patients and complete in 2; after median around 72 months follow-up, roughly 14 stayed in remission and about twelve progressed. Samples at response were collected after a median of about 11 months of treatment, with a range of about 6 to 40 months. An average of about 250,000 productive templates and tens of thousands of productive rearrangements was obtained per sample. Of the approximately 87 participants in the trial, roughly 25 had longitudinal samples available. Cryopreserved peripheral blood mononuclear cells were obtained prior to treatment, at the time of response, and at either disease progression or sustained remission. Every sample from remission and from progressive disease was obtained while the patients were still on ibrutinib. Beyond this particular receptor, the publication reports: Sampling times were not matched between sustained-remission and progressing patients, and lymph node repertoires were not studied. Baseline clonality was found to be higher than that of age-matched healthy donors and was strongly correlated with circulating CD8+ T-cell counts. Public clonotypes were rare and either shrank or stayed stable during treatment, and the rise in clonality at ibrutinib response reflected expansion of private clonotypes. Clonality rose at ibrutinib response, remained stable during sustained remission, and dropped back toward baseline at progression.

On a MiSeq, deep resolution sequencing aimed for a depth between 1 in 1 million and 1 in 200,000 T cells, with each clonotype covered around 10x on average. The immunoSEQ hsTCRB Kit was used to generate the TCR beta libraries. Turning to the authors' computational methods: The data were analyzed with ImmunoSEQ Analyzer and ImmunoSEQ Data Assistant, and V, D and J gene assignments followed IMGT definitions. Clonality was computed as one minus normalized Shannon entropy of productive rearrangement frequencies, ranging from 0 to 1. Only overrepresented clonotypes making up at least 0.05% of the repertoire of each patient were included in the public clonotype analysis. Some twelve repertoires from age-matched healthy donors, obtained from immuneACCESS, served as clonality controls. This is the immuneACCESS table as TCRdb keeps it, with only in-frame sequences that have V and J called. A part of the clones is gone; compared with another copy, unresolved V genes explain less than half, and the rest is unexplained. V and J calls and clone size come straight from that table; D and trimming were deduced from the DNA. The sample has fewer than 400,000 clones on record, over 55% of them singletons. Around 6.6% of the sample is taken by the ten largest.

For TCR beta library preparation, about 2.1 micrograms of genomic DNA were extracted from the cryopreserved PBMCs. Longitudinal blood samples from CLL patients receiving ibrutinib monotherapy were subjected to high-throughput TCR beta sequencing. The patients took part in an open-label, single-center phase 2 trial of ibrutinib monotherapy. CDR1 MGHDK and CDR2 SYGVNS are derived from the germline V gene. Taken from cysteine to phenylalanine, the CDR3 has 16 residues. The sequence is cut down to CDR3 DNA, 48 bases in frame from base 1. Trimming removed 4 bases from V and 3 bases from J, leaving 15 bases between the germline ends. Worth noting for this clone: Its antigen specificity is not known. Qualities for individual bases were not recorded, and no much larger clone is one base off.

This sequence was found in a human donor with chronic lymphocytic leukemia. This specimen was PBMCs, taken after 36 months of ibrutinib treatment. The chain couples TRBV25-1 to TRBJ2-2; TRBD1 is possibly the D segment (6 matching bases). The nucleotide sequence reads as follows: TGTGCCAGCAGTGCATACAGGGTTTCGGACACCGGGGAGCTGTTTTTT. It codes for CASSAYRVSDTGELFF.